These 19 T cell receptor beta chains were all obtained from the same sample, sequenced in a study of OX40 agonist ivuxolimab in advanced cancers. The method was immunoSEQ multiplex PCR; TCRdb's version includes in-frame clones alone and lacks a portion of them. This sample has approximately 76,000 clones, with approximately 92% found just once. The specimen was CD4+ or CD8+ T cells sorted from blood, collected in a trial of the OX40 agonist ivuxolimab. These receptors were collected from an adult with an advanced solid tumor such as melanoma, head and neck, liver or kidney cancer.

The CDR3 here is CASRGLGVPYNEQFF. The CDR3 nucleotides are TGTGCCAGCAGGGGTTTAGGCGTCCCCTACAATGAGCAGTTCTTC. The chain has TRBV13 and TRBJ2-1; D unclear. Germline V gene data show CDR1 as PRHDT and CDR2 as FYEKMQ (reference sequence). V was cut by 6 bases and J by 2 bases, with 14 bases left in between. CDR3 length: 15 residues.

J is TRBJ1-2 and V is TRBV13; D is unresolved. Germline-derived CDR1 and CDR2 are PRHDT and FYEKMQ (reference sequence). This CDR3 has 15 amino acids. V gave up 0 bases and J gave up 0 bases, with 8 bases separating them. CDR3 loop: CASSLGRAANYGYTF. As DNA, the CDR3 is TGTGCCAGCAGCTTAGGCCGGGCAGCTAACTATGGCTACACCTTC.

The chain's CDR3 is CASSAGTHYEQYF. CDR3 DNA sequence: TGTGCCAGCAGTGCCGGGACCCACTACGAGCAGTACTTC. The J gene is TRBJ2-7, the V gene TRBV7-6; D could derive from TRBD1 or TRBD2 (5 bases each). V shed 6 bases and J shed 3 bases, with 12 bases lying between them. Germline CDR1 and CDR2: SGHVS and FNYEAQ. This CDR3 has 13 amino acids.

The V call is TRBV7-6, the J call TRBJ2-5; D is perhaps TRBD1 or TRBD2 (6 bases each). The J call may not be correct, given that the DNA end is closer to TRBJ2-7. The CDR3 consists of 14 residues. Looked up from germline, CDR1 is SGHVS and CDR2 is FNYEAQ. The CDR3 loop reads CASSNGWGAYEQYF. CDR3 DNA: TGTGCCAGCAGCAACGGGTGGGGGGCGTACGAGCAGTACTTC.

The chain recombines TRBV6-5 with TRBJ2-5; D is undetermined. The CDR3 consists of 13 residues. Trimming pared 2 bases from V and 2 bases from J, leaving 6 bases between. Per germline, CDR1 MNHEY and CDR2 SVGAGI. The CDR3 sequence is CASSYTAQETQYF. The CDR3 DNA is TGTGCCAGCAGTTACACAGCGCAAGAGACCCAGTACTTC.

The V gene is TRBV9, the J gene TRBJ1-6, with a weak D call TRBD1 (5 bases). Trimming pared 0 bases from V and 4 bases from J, leaving 23 bases between. CDR3 length: 20 amino acids. Germline V gives CDR1 SGDLS, CDR2 YYNGEE. CDR3 DNA sequence: TGTGCCAGCAGCGTAGATCCTTGGGACCAAACCCCCCCTTATAATTCACCCCTCCACTTT. This codes for CASSVDPWDQTPPYNSPLHF.

V usage is TRBV2 and J usage is TRBJ1-1; perhaps TRBD1 as D (6 bases). CDR3 length: 14 amino acids. Trimming pared 7 bases from V and 5 bases from J, leaving 17 bases between. CDR1 is SNHLY, CDR2 FYNNEI, per germline. As DNA, the CDR3 is TGTGCCAGCAAACTGGGAGGGGGAGGAACTGAAGCTTTCTTT. Translated: CASKLGGGGTEAFF.

The V gene is TRBV14, the J gene TRBJ2-7; 9 bases fit TRBD1. The CDR3 is made up of 15 amino acids. The V and J ends lost 6 bases and 0 bases, in that order; junction bases with no gene match: 6. Germline CDR1 reads SGHDN; CDR2 reads FVKESK. CDR3 in amino acids: CASSRTGASSYEQYF. CDR3 in DNA: TGTGCCAGCAGTCGGACAGGGGCGAGCTCCTACGAGCAGTACTTC.

The chain couples TRBV21-1 to TRBJ1-2; no check of the table's D call, TRBD1, against the DNA was made. TRBV21-1 is reported as a pseudogene. CDR3 length equals 16 residues. The CDR3 bases are TGTGCCAGCAGCAACCAGAAACAGGGGGCGCCCTATGGCTACACCTTC. It specifies CASSNQKQGAPYGYTF.

The rearrangement links TRBV6-1 to TRBJ2-7, with D uncertain. The CDR3 spans 12 residues. CDR1 and CDR2 from the germline V gene are MNHNS and SASEGT. Trimming removed 6 bases at V and 0 bases at J, with 6 bases between. As DNA, the CDR3 is TGTGCCAGCAGCACCCGCTCCTACGAGCAGTACTTC. Translating it yields CASSTRSYEQYF.

The J gene is TRBJ2-7, the V gene TRBV19; 8 nucleotides align to TRBD1. CDR1 LNHDA and CDR2 SQIVND come from the germline V gene (reference sequence). The CDR3 consists of 13 residues. Trimming cost V 7 bases and J 5 bases; bases outside gene matches: 7. CDR3 sequence: CASTWAGGNEQYF. The CDR3, as DNA: TGTGCCAGTACGTGGGCAGGGGGCAACGAGCAGTACTTC.

The gene calls are TRBV2 and TRBJ2-7; D possibly corresponds to TRBD1 (7 bases). The ends were cut back, 0 bases at V and 2 bases at J, with 14 bases in the middle. The CDR3 sequence is 16 residues long. The V gene's germline CDR1 is SNHLY and CDR2 FYNNEI. Here the CDR3 reads CASSEARDSPTYEQYF. The DNA of the CDR3 is TGTGCCAGCAGTGAAGCGCGGGACAGCCCAACCTACGAGCAGTACTTC. Full variable domain (outside the CDR3, taken from reference TRBV2 and TRBJ2-7): EPEVTQTPSHQVTQMGQEVILRCVPISNHLYFYWYRQILGQKVEFLVSFYNNEISEKSEIFDDQFSVERPDGSNFTLKIRSTKLEDSAMYFCASSEARDSPTYEQYFGPGTRLTVT.

This rearrangement joins TRBV9 to TRBJ2-3; D gene uncertain. Germline-derived CDR1 and CDR2 are SGDLS and YYNGEE. The CDR3 spans 15 residues. V lost 0 bases and J 1 base, leaving 9 bases between the germline ends. The CDR3 loop reads CASSVEGSGTDTQYF. CDR3 in DNA: TGTGCCAGCAGCGTAGAGGGTTCCGGCACAGATACGCAGTATTTT. The full variable domain, completed using reference TRBV9 and TRBJ2-3, is DSGVTQTPKHLITATGQRVTLRCSPRSGDLSVYWYQQSLDQGLQFLIQYYNGEERAKGNILERFSAQQFPDLHSELNLSSLELGDSALYFCASSVEGSGTDTQYFGPGTRLTVL.

The genes are TRBV6-5 and TRBJ1-2, with a tentative D call TRBD1 (5 bases). V lost 8 bases and J lost 3, with 16 bases in between. CDR3 length equals 14 residues. Germline V CDR1 and CDR2: MNHEY, SVGAGI. The CDR3 spells CASCPAGGHYGYTF. Here the CDR3 DNA reads TGTGCCAGCTGCCCGGCGGGGGGACACTATGGCTACACCTTC.

The chain employs TRBV9 and TRBJ1-1, with TRBD1 as a possible D gene (6 bases). The length of the CDR3 is 13 residues. Deletions cut 1 base from V and 8 bases from J, with 12 bases between. The germline gives CDR1 SGDLS, CDR2 YYNGEE. Here the CDR3 DNA reads TGTGCCAGCAGCGTACTTCTGGACAGAGAAGCTTTCTTT. Its translation is CASSVLLDREAFF.

This clone was seen a single time. The chain recombines TRBV10-2 with TRBJ2-7, with D unresolved. With 8 bases removed from V and 0 bases from J, the gap between germline ends came to 5 bases. CDR3 size: 11 residues. Germline V gene data show CDR1 as WSHSY and CDR2 as SAAADI. The CDR3 here is CASRSSYEQYF. In nucleotides, the CDR3 is TGCGCCAGCCGATCCTCCTACGAGCAGTACTTC.

This sequence joins TRBV7-3 and TRBJ2-5; 7 bases fit TRBD1. Trimming cost V 5 bases and J 2 bases; bases outside gene matches: 5. Germline assignment: CDR1 SGHTA and CDR2 FQGTGA. This CDR3 is built from 14 residues. CDR3: CASSPSGGQETQYF. The CDR3 DNA follows: TGTGCCAGCAGCCCCTCAGGGGGTCAAGAGACCCAGTACTTC.

V and J are TRBV19 and TRBJ2-1; 9 bases map to TRBD2. Germline V gene lookup returns CDR1 LNHDA and CDR2 SQIVND (reference sequence). With V trimmed by 6 bases and J by 0 bases, 3 bases remained unmatched. The CDR3 consists of 15 residues. The CDR3 here is CASSLAGISYNEQFF. The DNA of the CDR3 is TGTGCCAGTAGCCTAGCGGGGATCTCCTACAATGAGCAGTTCTTC.

The chain uses TRBV29-1 and TRBJ2-2; the D call may be TRBD1 or TRBD2 (5 bases each). V was cut by 5 bases and J by 4 bases, with 8 bases left in between. There are 12 residues in the CDR3. The germline V gene encodes CDR1 SQVTM and CDR2 ANQGSEA. CDR3 nucleotide sequence: TGCAGCGTTCTGAGGGGCACCGGGGAGCTGTTTTTT. Encoded protein: CSVLRGTGELFF.